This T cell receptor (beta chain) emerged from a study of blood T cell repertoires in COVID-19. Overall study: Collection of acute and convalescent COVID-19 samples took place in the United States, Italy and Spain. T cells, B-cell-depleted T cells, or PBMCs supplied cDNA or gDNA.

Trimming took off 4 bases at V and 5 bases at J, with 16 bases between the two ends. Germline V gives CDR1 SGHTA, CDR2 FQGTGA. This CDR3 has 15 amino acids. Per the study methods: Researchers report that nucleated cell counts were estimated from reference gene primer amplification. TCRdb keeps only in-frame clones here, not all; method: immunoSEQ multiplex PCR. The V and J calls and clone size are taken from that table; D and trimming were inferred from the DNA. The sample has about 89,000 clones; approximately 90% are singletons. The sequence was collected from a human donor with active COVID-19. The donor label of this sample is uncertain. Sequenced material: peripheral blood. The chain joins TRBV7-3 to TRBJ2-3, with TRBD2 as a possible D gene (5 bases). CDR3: CASSSGPFGRDTQYF. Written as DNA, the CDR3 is TGTGCCAGCAGCTCCGGGCCCTTTGGGAGAGATACGCAGTATTTT.